The 16 T cell receptor beta chains listed next were all sequenced from one sample in a study of CD4 T cells in relation to SARS-CoV-2 and coronaviruses. Only in-frame clones appear in the TCRdb table, and some are missing; sequencing was by immunoSEQ multiplex PCR. The sample lists some 17,000 clones, about 68% occurring once. These receptors lack a known antigen. Before the COVID-19 pandemic, during about 2011-2018, CD4+ T cells were taken from unexposed donors. After ten to eleven days of culture, CD4+ T cells were isolated. The sequencing input was CD4+ T cells from PBMCs, cultured in vitro. Every receptor here comes from a human donor in good health.

This clone was seen once. This chain connects TRBV7-3 to TRBJ2-5; tentatively, D is TRBD1 (6 bases). Germline CDR1 SGHTA, CDR2 FQGTGA. The CDR3 has 15 residues. The V end lost 1 base, the J end lost 5 bases, and 14 bases lay between the germline ends. Here the CDR3 DNA reads TGTGCCAGCAGCTTAATGCCAGGGGTGGGGGAGACCCAGTACTTC. Its translation: CASSLMPGVGETQYF.

The J gene is TRBJ2-7, the V gene TRBV7-2; D may be TRBD1 (6 bases). The CDR3 is 14 residues long. The germline CDR1 and CDR2 sequences are SGHTA and FQGNSA. V gave up 5 bases and J gave up 5 bases, with 16 bases separating them. For the CDR3, the DNA is TGTGCCAGCAGCCCGACAGGAGTATCCCACGAGCAGTACTTC. Translating gives CASSPTGVSHEQYF.

The V gene is TRBV12-3 or TRBV12-4, the J gene TRBJ2-7; D call uncertain. CDR3 length: 13 residues. V lost 6 bases and J lost 11, with 20 bases in between. The CDR3 region is CASSSTGPESKYF. CDR3 DNA sequence: TGTGCCAGCAGCTCCACCGGACCAGAATCTAAGTACTTC.

This clone has just one count. V is TRBV7-9 and J is TRBJ2-2; D is undetermined. CDR3 length equals 14 residues. The germline V gene has CDR1 SEHNR and CDR2 FQNEAQ (reference sequence). The ends were cut back, 2 bases at V and 2 bases at J, with 6 bases in the middle. The CDR3 DNA sequence: TGTGCCAGCAGCTTACCAGAAAACACCGGGGAGCTGTTTTTT. This codes for CASSLPENTGELFF.

V is TRBV10-3 and J is TRBJ2-2, with 7 bases matching TRBD1. The CDR3 consists of 17 residues. CDR1 and CDR2 from the germline V gene are ENHRY and SYGVKD. With V trimmed by 0 bases and J by 1 base, 5 bases remained unmatched. The CDR3 loop reads CAISESSGQVNTGELFF. As DNA, the CDR3 is TGTGCCATCAGTGAGTCCTCCGGACAGGTGAACACCGGGGAGCTGTTTTTT.

V and J are TRBV4-1 and TRBJ1-1; D remains unclear. This CDR3 contains 14 residues. V lost 4 bases and J 1 base, leaving 10 bases between the germline ends. Germline-derived CDR1 and CDR2 are MGHRA and YSYEKL. The CDR3 loop reads CASSRTDTNTEAFF. CDR3 bases: TGCGCCAGCAGCCGAACTGACACGAACACTGAAGCTTTCTTT.

J is TRBJ1-1 and V is TRBV6-5; D may be TRBD1 (6 bases). V was trimmed by 4 bases and J by 0 bases, leaving 15 bases between them. The CDR3 spans 16 residues. Per the germline V gene, CDR1 is MNHEY and CDR2 is SVGAGI. CDR3 DNA sequence: TGTGCCAGCAGTTGGACAAGGACAGTTTTGAACACTGAAGCTTTCTTT. This translates into CASSWTRTVLNTEAFF.

The CDR3 DNA reads as TGTGCCAGCTCCCGGACAGGGTCCCTTTTGGATGAACTGTTTTTT. This encodes CASSRTGSLLDELFF. The chain combines TRBV18 with TRBJ1-4, with 8 bases aligning to TRBD1. The CDR3 spans 15 residues. After removal of 6 bases from V and 12 bases from J, the junction contained 15 bases not matched to a gene. From germline, CDR1 is KGHSH and CDR2 LQKENI.

The rearrangement uses TRBV6-4 and TRBJ1-5, with 11 nucleotides matching TRBD1. The germline gives CDR1 MRHNA, CDR2 SNTAGT. The V and J ends lost 2 bases and 6 bases, in that order; junction bases with no gene match: 0. CDR3 length: 14 amino acids. The CDR3, as DNA: TGTGCCAGCAGTGACGGGACAGGGGGTCAGCCCCAGCATTTT. Translation gives CASSDGTGGQPQHF.

CDR3 in DNA: TGTGCCAGCAGCCAAGATATAGCGGACTTGACAGATACGCAGTATTTT. This sequence encodes CASSQDIADLTDTQYF. The chain has TRBV3-1 (or the pseudogene TRBV3-2) and TRBJ2-3; D perhaps matches TRBD2 (6 bases). Germline CDR1 and CDR2: LGHDT and YNNKEL (reference sequence). This CDR3 has 16 amino acids. Trimming pared 0 bases from V and 3 bases from J, leaving 13 bases between.

The V and J genes are TRBV19 and TRBJ1-4; D gene unclear. The germline V gene encodes CDR1 LNHDA and CDR2 SQIVND (reference sequence). The ends were cut back, 3 bases at V and 5 bases at J, with 10 bases in the middle. The CDR3 consists of 14 residues. The CDR3 DNA sequence: TGTGCCAGTAGTATTAACCGGGCCAATGAAAAACTGTTTTTT. This gives the protein CASSINRANEKLFF.

The sample holds a few counts of this clone. V usage is TRBV12-5 and J usage is TRBJ2-1; a possible D gene is TRBD2 (7 bases). The CDR3 sequence is 16 residues long. From germline, CDR1 is LGHNT and CDR2 FRNRAP. V dropped 10 bases and J dropped 5 bases, with 24 bases sitting between them. CDR3 in DNA: TGTGCTATCCCCTGGGGGCGGGAGACCGTGAACAATGAGCAGTTCTTC. Amino acids: CAIPWGRETVNNEQFF. Full variable domain (rest looked up from reference TRBV12-5 and TRBJ2-1): DARVTQTPRHKVTEMGQEVTMRCQPILGHNTVFWYRQTMMQGLELLAYFRNRAPLDDSGMPKDRFSAEMPDATLATLKIQPSEPRDSAVYFCAIPWGRETVNNEQFFGPGTRLTVL.

This rearrangement joins TRBV10-3 to TRBJ1-2; TRBD1 might be the D (6 bases). The CDR3 runs to 14 residues. With 4 bases removed from V and 6 bases from J, the gap between germline ends came to 15 bases. Germline CDR1 ENHRY, CDR2 SYGVKD. CDR3 region: CAISGSTGKDGYTF. CDR3 sequence (DNA): TGTGCCATCAGTGGTTCGACAGGCAAGGATGGCTACACCTTC.

In its sample, this clone was seen a few times. The gene calls are TRBV12-5 and TRBJ1-2; a weak D match, TRBD1 (5 bases). Germline assignment: CDR1 LGHNT and CDR2 FRNRAP. This CDR3 is 16 amino acids long. V was clipped by 1 base and J by 8 bases, with 20 bases between them. CDR3 nucleotide sequence: TGTGCTAGTGGTTTGGAACCTCTGGGGCCAACTAGGGGCTACACCTTC. Protein sequence: CASGLEPLGPTRGYTF.

The rearrangement joins TRBV10-2 to TRBJ1-1, with no clear D. This CDR3 comprises 11 residues. The V and J ends lost 3 bases and 3 bases respectively, with 2 bases between them. The V gene's germline CDR1 is WSHSY and CDR2 SAAADI. CDR3 protein: CASSDYTEAFF. In nucleotides, the CDR3 is TGCGCCAGCAGTGACTACACTGAAGCTTTCTTT.

This rearrangement joins TRBV20-1 to TRBJ2-7, with 7 nucleotides matching TRBD2. The junction had 7 bases not matched to a gene; V was cut back by 3 bases and J by 2 bases. Germline loops: CDR1 DFQATT, CDR2 SNEGSKA (reference sequence). The CDR3 contains 14 residues. CDR3 sequence: CSASFGGRAYEQYF. In DNA, the CDR3 is TGCAGTGCTAGTTTCGGGGGGAGGGCCTACGAGCAGTACTTC.